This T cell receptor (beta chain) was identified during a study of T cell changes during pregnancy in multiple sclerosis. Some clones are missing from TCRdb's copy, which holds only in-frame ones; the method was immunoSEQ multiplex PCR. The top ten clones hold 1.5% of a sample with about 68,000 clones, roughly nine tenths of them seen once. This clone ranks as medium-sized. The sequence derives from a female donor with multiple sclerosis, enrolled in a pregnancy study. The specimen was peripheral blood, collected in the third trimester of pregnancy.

The CDR3 reads CASSQGTENTEAFF. The CDR3 DNA follows: TGCGCCAGCAGCCAAGGGACAGAGAACACTGAAGCTTTCTTT. The chain combines TRBV4-3 with TRBJ1-1; perhaps TRBD1 as D (6 bases). This CDR3 contains 14 residues. The germline V gene encodes CDR1 LGHNA and CDR2 YSLEER. V lost 1 base to trimming and J lost 1 base, with 7 bases between them.